There are a few counts of the clone carrying this T cell receptor (beta chain). The antigen remains undetermined. TCRdb reprocessed the 5' RACE reads with MiXCR, giving one entry per CDR3 protein. The data show some 710,000 distinct CDR3 sequences, 6.1% seen once. This entry is derived from a study of identical twins. Study-wide findings and caveats: Reduced insertions were recorded for abundant cord blood beta clonotypes, with no such pattern in memory repertoires.

The sequencing sample was made of naive T cells sorted from blood. This receptor was taken from a man aged 18-30 years in good health.

DNA for the CDR3: TGTGCCAGCAGCTTGCGAGGTGGGGCCAACGTCCTGACTTTC. As protein: CASSLRGGANVLTF. V is TRBV11-2 and J is TRBJ2-6; D unclear. CDR1 is SGHAT, CDR2 FQNNGV, per germline. V was trimmed by 3 bases and J by 3 bases, leaving 6 bases between them. This CDR3 region has 14 residues.